A selection of T cell receptor beta chains follows, all from one sample in a study of T cells in localized non-small cell lung cancer. Only in-frame clones appear in the TCRdb table, and some are missing; sequencing was by immunoSEQ multiplex PCR. The repertoire holds tens of thousands of clones, with less than 90% as singletons. The sequencing here drew on peripheral blood, taken before any cancer treatment. Receptors were obtained from an older male donor with stage I lung adenocarcinoma. The CDR3 runs from the conserved cysteine through the conserved F or W. D genes are given only for firm matches. Rows give clone size only sometimes, using once, few, many, or a class for an expanded clone.

J | D | size | V | CDR3 | DNA
TRBJ2-3 | TRBD2 | few | TRBV30 | CAWHLAGGLDTQYF | TGTGCCTGGCACCTAGCGGGGGGGTTGGATACGCAGTATTTT
TRBJ2-7 | NA | NA | TRBV7-9 | CASSSSGPANEQYF | TGTGCCAGCAGCTCCTCCGGGCCCGCTAACGAGCAGTACTTC
TRBJ2-1 | TRBD2 | NA | TRBV28 | CASSLEGLAGVLEQFF | TGTGCCAGCAGTTTAGAAGGGCTAGCGGGAGTACTTGAGCAGTTCTTC
TRBJ2-7 | NA | once | TRBV28 | CASSFSSYEQYF | TGTGCCAGCAGTTTCAGTTCCTACGAGCAGTACTTC
TRBJ2-5 | NA | NA | TRBV6-6 | CASSSGWELGETQYF | TGTGCCAGCAGTTCGGGGTGGGAGCTGGGGGAGACCCAGTACTTC
TRBJ2-1 | TRBD1 | NA | TRBV29-1 | CSVEGTGYYNEQFF | TGCAGCGTTGAAGGGACAGGCTACTACAATGAGCAGTTCTTC
TRBJ2-3 | NA | NA | TRBV6-6 | CASSTRALRGTDTQYF | TGTGCCAGCAGTACCCGGGCCTTGCGGGGCACAGATACGCAGTATTTT
TRBJ2-7 | NA | NA | TRBV7-2 | CASRRAGETYEQYF | TGTGCCAGCAGAAGGGCTGGGGAAACCTACGAGCAGTACTTC
TRBJ2-7 | NA | NA | TRBV7-2 | CASSLGFARSGYEQYF | TGTGCCAGCAGCTTAGGGTTCGCGAGGAGTGGATACGAGCAGTACTTC
TRBJ1-5 | NA | few | TRBV7-2 | CASSQGRNQPQHF | TGTGCCAGCAGCCAAGGACGGAATCAGCCCCAGCATTTT
TRBJ2-7 | TRBD1 | NA | TRBV29-1 | CSVASTGQGYTYEQYF | TGCAGCGTTGCCTCTACGGGACAGGGATATACGTACGAGCAGTACTTC